These T cell receptor beta chains were read from a single sample in a study of T-cell memory formation after mild COVID-19. TCRdb ran MiXCR on the 5' RACE reads and lists one entry per CDR3 protein. The table includes 180,000 or so distinct CDR3 sequences, roughly 12% detected once. Source material: PBMCs or a T cell subset sorted from them (not recorded which). The receptors derive from a man between 18 and 29 years old who had mild COVID-19 (a few samples of this study predate the infection). Cell type and time point are not known. Each CDR3 is given with its conserved first and last residue. The order of the fields is CDR3 length, V gene, D gene, clone size, J gene, CDR3 protein, CDR3 DNA. The D gene is left open where the match is weak. Only some rows state a clone size, as once, few, many or a class for expanded clones.

21	TRBV20-1	TRBD2	few	TRBJ2-1	CSARAPPGVSGGPSSYNEQFF	TGCAGTGCTAGAGCCCCCCCGGGGGTTAGCGGGGGCCCGAGCTCCTACAATGAGCAGTTCTTC
13	TRBV12-3/TRBV12-4	.	.	TRBJ1-5	CASNLAGGQPQHF	TGTGCCAGCAACCTCGCGGGGGGGCAGCCCCAGCATTTT
15	TRBV29-1	TRBD1	few	TRBJ1-2	CSVVKRTGGGYGYTF	TGCAGCGTTGTAAAAAGGACAGGGGGCGGCTATGGCTACACCTTC
15	TRBV29-1	TRBD2	.	TRBJ2-2	CSVYFGTSDTGELFF	TGCAGCGTTTACTTCGGGACTAGTGACACCGGGGAGCTGTTTTTT
16	TRBV24-1	TRBD1	few	TRBJ1-5	CATSDAGTAENQPQHF	TGTGCCACCAGTGATGCCGGGACAGCTGAGAATCAGCCCCAGCATTTT
11	TRBV2	.	many	TRBJ2-1	CASRGAGEQFF	TGTGCCAGCAGGGGGGCTGGGGAGCAGTTCTTC
14	TRBV5-1	TRBD2	many	TRBJ2-1	CASSSGGGYNEQFF	TGCGCCAGCAGCTCCGGGGGGGGCTACAATGAGCAGTTCTTC
17	TRBV9	TRBD2	.	TRBJ2-3	CASTQGWGGGTTDTQYF	TGTGCCAGCACCCAAGGCTGGGGCGGGGGGACCACAGATACGCAGTATTTT
13	TRBV20-1	TRBD2	.	TRBJ2-1	CSGTSGGYNEQFF	TGCAGTGGCACTAGCGGGGGCTACAATGAGCAGTTCTTC
14	TRBV20-1	.	few	TRBJ2-6	CSAKDSSGANVLTF	TGCAGTGCTAAAGACAGCTCTGGGGCCAACGTCCTGACTTTC
12	TRBV12-3/TRBV12-4	.	many	TRBJ2-5	CASSLVKETQYF	TGTGCCAGCAGTTTGGTCAAAGAGACCCAGTACTTC
15	TRBV4-3	.	many	TRBJ2-7	CASSQDARTAYEQYF	TGCGCCAGCAGCCAAGACGCCAGGACAGCCTACGAGCAGTACTTC
15	TRBV11-3	.	few	TRBJ2-1	CASSPPGGYPNEQFF	TGTGCCAGCAGCCCCCCCGGGGGCTATCCCAATGAGCAGTTCTTC
14	TRBV18	TRBD1	.	TRBJ2-1	CASSTTGLRNEQFF	TGTGCCAGCTCTACGACAGGGCTTAGGAATGAGCAGTTCTTC
13	TRBV29-1	.	.	TRBJ2-4	CSVEVLERDIQYF	TGCAGCGTTGAAGTCTTAGAGAGGGACATTCAGTACTTC
16	TRBV5-1	TRBD2	many	TRBJ2-3	CASSLWASGGRDTQYF	TGCGCCAGCAGCTTGTGGGCTAGCGGGGGTCGAGATACGCAGTATTTT
16	TRBV9	.	.	TRBJ1-2	CASQPRQDTTNYGYTF	TGTGCCAGCCAGCCCCGACAGGATACCACTAACTATGGCTACACCTTC
13	TRBV7-3	.	.	TRBJ2-1	CASSLLGWDEQFF	TGTGCCAGCAGCTTATTAGGGTGGGATGAGCAGTTCTTC
15	TRBV7-3	.	.	TRBJ2-2	CASSSKQGSTGELFF	TGTGCCAGCAGCTCGAAACAGGGATCCACCGGGGAGCTGTTTTTT
15	TRBV6-5	.	.	TRBJ1-1	CASSYSGTLNTEAFF	TGTGCCAGCAGTTACTCCGGGACTTTGAACACTGAAGCTTTCTTT
13	TRBV4-3	.	few	TRBJ2-1	CASSLTDSSMQFF	TGCGCCAGCAGCCTAACGGACAGTTCAATGCAGTTCTTC
13	TRBV19	.	few	TRBJ1-2	CATTIGRGYGYTF	TGTGCCACCACCATCGGACGGGGATACGGCTACACCTTC
13	TRBV7-9	TRBD2	few	TRBJ2-5	CAGASGGKETQYF	TGTGCCGGGGCTAGCGGGGGGAAAGAGACCCAGTACTTC
13	TRBV11-2	.	many	TRBJ2-7	CASSLVVGYEQYF	TGTGCCAGCAGCTTAGTCGTCGGATACGAGCAGTACTTC
14	TRBV7-9	TRBD1	many	TRBJ1-2	CASSLSPTGYGYTF	TGTGCCAGCAGCCTCTCGCCGACAGGGTATGGCTACACCTTC
18	TRBV3-1	.	.	TRBJ1-6	CASGPRGGLSSYNSPLHF	TGTGCCAGCGGCCCCCGTGGGGGGTTGAGCTCCTATAATTCACCCCTCCACTTT
13	TRBV5-1	.	many	TRBJ2-5	CASNGQIQETQYF	TGCGCCAGCAATGGACAGATCCAAGAGACCCAGTACTTC
17	TRBV4-3	.	many	TRBJ2-1	CASSQDFGYWRGDEQFF	TGCGCCAGCAGCCAAGATTTTGGGTACTGGCGGGGCGATGAGCAGTTCTTC
12	TRBV12-3/TRBV12-4	.	few	TRBJ2-1	CASTPSANEQFF	TGTGCCAGCACTCCCAGCGCCAATGAGCAGTTCTTC
12	TRBV20-1	.	.	TRBJ2-5	CSARTEEETQYF	TGCAGTGCTCGGACAGAAGAAGAGACCCAGTACTTC
13	TRBV7-2	.	.	TRBJ2-7	CASSFNPRTEQYF	TGTGCCAGCAGCTTCAATCCCCGGACGGAGCAGTACTTC
12	TRBV6-6	.	many	TRBJ2-5	CASSYIAETQYF	TGTGCCAGCAGTTACATCGCAGAGACCCAGTACTTC
12	TRBV2	.	many	TRBJ2-5	CASRTTGETQYF	TGTGCCAGCAGGACCACAGGGGAGACCCAGTACTTC
14	TRBV6-5	.	.	TRBJ1-4	CASRLTATNEKLFF	TGTGCCAGCAGACTGACAGCAACTAATGAAAAACTGTTTTTT
13	TRBV4-2	.	many	TRBJ2-3	CASRGGGTDTQYF	TGTGCCAGCAGGGGCGGGGGCACAGATACGCAGTATTTT